A single sample gave rise to the 5 T cell receptor beta chains below, sequenced in a study of identical twins. TCRdb reanalysed the 5' RACE reads using MiXCR and keeps one entry per CDR3 protein. The repertoire holds around 530,000 distinct CDR3 sequences, with about 16% as singletons. These data were likewise used in another study, on yellow fever vaccine responses in identical twins.

Sequencing was performed on CD4+ T cells sorted from blood. All receptors come from a woman under 30 in good health.

About this clonotype itself: One end of the junction does not line up with germline, which may come from a read error. The V and J genes are TRBV12-3 or TRBV12-4 and TRBJ2-1, with D tentatively TRBD1 or TRBD2 (6 bases each). This CDR3 is built from 13 residues. DNA of the CDR3: TGTGCCAGCAGTTTTAATTCCGGGGGCGCGAGGATCTTC. It encodes CASSFNSGGARIF.

Written as DNA, the CDR3 is TGCGCCAGCAAGGTTCGGCTAGCGGGAAAGGGTACATACAATGAGCAGTTCTTC. This sequence encodes CASKVRLAGKGTYNEQFF. V and J are TRBV5-1 and TRBJ2-1; 9 nucleotides agree with TRBD2. Germline assignment: CDR1 SGHRS and CDR2 YFSETQ. J lost 4 bases, V lost 6 bases, and 17 bases had no gene match. This CDR3 is built from 18 residues.

The chain has TRBV5-1 and TRBJ2-7; 8 bases line up with TRBD2. This CDR3 has 15 residues. Germline loops: CDR1 SGHRS, CDR2 YFSETQ. Losses at the gene ends were 0 bases for V and 3 bases for J; bases not matched to a gene: 5. CDR3 DNA: TGCGCCAGCAGCTTGGTTGGTAGCGGGAACTACGAGCAGTACTTC. It specifies CASSLVGSGNYEQYF.

This clonotype was counted a few times. The chain links TRBV4-1 to TRBJ2-1; TRBD2 is a possible D gene (5 bases). The V gene lost 1 base and the J gene lost 6 bases, with 10 bases spanning the gap. CDR1 and CDR2 (germline): MGHRA, YSYEKL. CDR3 length: 14 residues. CDR3 sequence (DNA): TGCGCCAGCAGCCAAGGACGAACTAGCAATGAGCAGTTCTTC. Translating it yields CASSQGRTSNEQFF.

CDR3 protein: CASATRLAGGPGTDTQYF. The CDR3, as DNA: TGTGCCAGCGCAACACGACTAGCGGGAGGGCCGGGCACAGATACGCAGTATTTT. V usage is TRBV27 and J usage is TRBJ2-3; 14 bases are a match to TRBD2. The CDR3 runs 18 residues. With 8 bases clipped from V and 1 base from J, the junction kept 11 bases outside the gene matches. From germline, CDR1 is MNHEY and CDR2 SMNVEV (reference sequence).